Listed here are 22 T cell receptor beta chains from one sample, sequenced in a study of cytomegalovirus exposure and HLA in healthy donors. Primers included in the PCR were 60 Vbeta and 13 Jbeta primers. The data were produced by immunoSEQ multiplex PCR, yet TCRdb's version contains in-frame clones alone and is incomplete. This table holds about 120,000 clones, under 90% found once. Sequenced sample: PBMCs. The receptors shown here come from a female donor in good health and CMV-seropositive.

This clone was counted only a few times. This CDR3 is CATIPSGGRGTEAFF. In DNA, the CDR3 is TGTGCCACCATTCCGTCGGGGGGAAGAGGCACTGAAGCTTTCTTT. J is TRBJ1-1 and V is TRBV19; TRBD1 is a possible D gene (5 bases). The V gene's germline CDR1 is LNHDA and CDR2 SQIVND (reference sequence). This CDR3 is built from 15 residues. Deletions cut 10 bases from V and 4 bases from J, with 22 bases between.

In this sample, this clone turned up a few times. The chain couples TRBV27 to TRBJ2-1; 7 bases are a match to TRBD1. V lost 2 bases, J lost 2 bases, and 3 bases stayed unmatched. Germline CDR1 MNHEY, CDR2 SMNVEV (reference sequence). This CDR3 has 15 residues. CDR3 nucleotides: TGTGCCAGCAGTTTAAGGCAGGGGGCCTACAATGAGCAGTTCTTC. It specifies CASSLRQGAYNEQFF.

The rearrangement joins TRBV11-2 to TRBJ1-1, with D maybe TRBD1 (6 bases). V lost 5 bases and J 0 bases, leaving 13 bases between the germline ends. Germline V CDR1 and CDR2: SGHAT, FQNNGV. The CDR3 contains 15 residues. The DNA for the CDR3 is TGTGCCAGCAGCACGAAGACAGGACTGAACACTGAAGCTTTCTTT. It translates to CASSTKTGLNTEAFF.

The chain employs TRBV28 and TRBJ1-5; D gene unclear. This CDR3 is 17 amino acids long. CDR1 and CDR2 (germline): MDHEN, SYDVKM. V was trimmed by 6 bases and J by 0 bases, leaving 18 bases between them. CDR3 DNA: TGTGCCAGCAGCTCAATGATCGAGCGGTATAGCAATCAGCCCCAGCATTTT. The encoded protein is CASSSMIERYSNQPQHF.

V usage is TRBV5-8 and J usage is TRBJ1-2, with unresolved D. Germline CDR1 SGHTS, CDR2 YDEGEE. Trimming shortened V by 0 bases and J by 4 bases, and 10 bases separated the two germline ends. This CDR3 has 14 residues. In DNA form, the CDR3 reads TGTGCCAGCAGCTTGGCCGTACGGTCCTATGGCTACACCTTC. Its protein product is CASSLAVRSYGYTF.

This clone was seen a single time. This rearrangement joins TRBV7-2 to TRBJ2-1; 11 bases line up with TRBD2. The germline V gene encodes CDR1 SGHTA and CDR2 FQGNSA. With V trimmed by 1 base and J by 9 bases, 11 bases remained unmatched. The CDR3 loop spans 17 amino acids. CDR3: CASSLGFRASGGTEQFF. CDR3 nucleotides: TGTGCCAGCAGCTTAGGGTTTCGGGCTAGCGGGGGGACTGAGCAGTTCTTC. Full variable domain (remainder filled in from reference TRBV7-2 and TRBJ2-1): GAGVSQSPSNKVTEKGKDVELRCDPISGHTALYWYRQSLGQGLEFLIYFQGNSAPDKSGLPSDRFSAERTGGSVSTLTIQRTQQEDSAVYLCASSLGFRASGGTEQFFGPGTRLTVL.

The rearrangement links TRBV30 to TRBJ1-6; TRBD1 aligns across 10 bases. The germline gives CDR1 GTSNPN, CDR2 SVGIG (reference sequence). The J segment lost 9 bases and the V segment lost 0 bases, leaving 5 bases of the junction unmatched. The CDR3 contains 15 residues. CDR3 in DNA: TGTGCCTGGAGTGTACCGGGACAGGGGCTTTCACCCCTCCACTTT. Protein product: CAWSVPGQGLSPLHF.

V usage is TRBV5-6 and J usage is TRBJ2-7; the match to TRBD2 covers 8 bases. V lost 0 bases to trimming and J lost 5 bases; unmatched junction nucleotides: 10. Germline V gene sequence: CDR1 SGHDT, CDR2 YYEEEE. The CDR3 contains 16 residues. CDR3 region: CASSLAGGAILDEQYF. The DNA for the CDR3 is TGTGCCAGCAGCTTGGCCGGGGGGGCTATCTTAGACGAGCAGTACTTC.

The CDR3 is CASSQAGTVNSPLHF. Written as DNA, the CDR3 is TGTGCCAGCAGCCAAGCGGGGACAGTAAATTCACCCCTCCACTTT. This chain connects TRBV14 to TRBJ1-6; 7 bases map to TRBD1. The CDR3 extends over 15 amino acids. Germline V lookup: CDR1 SGHDN, CDR2 FVKESK. Trimming at V came to 1 base and at J to 7 bases, leaving 4 bases not matched to a gene.

This chain joins TRBV2 and TRBJ2-3; 7 bases are a match to TRBD2. Germline V gene lookup returns CDR1 SNHLY and CDR2 FYNNEI. The CDR3 runs 15 residues. After removal of 6 bases from V and 5 bases from J, the junction contained 11 bases not matched to a gene. Here the CDR3 reads CASSDGWAGVDTQYF. DNA for the CDR3: TGTGCCAGCAGCGACGGTTGGGCGGGGGTAGATACGCAGTATTTT.

This clone came up once. The chain combines TRBV5-1 with TRBJ1-6; 9 bases line up with TRBD1. Per the germline V gene, CDR1 is SGHRS and CDR2 is YFSETQ. V dropped 3 bases and J dropped 5; count of bases not matched to a gene: 0. This CDR3 has 14 residues. Here the CDR3 DNA reads TGCGCCAGCAGCTGGACAGGGGATAATTCACCCCTCCACTTT. This translates into CASSWTGDNSPLHF.

The rearrangement uses TRBV7-3 and TRBJ2-3; tentative D call: TRBD2 (5 bases). There are 14 residues in the CDR3. CDR1 is SGHTA and CDR2 is FQGTGA in the germline V gene. Deletions cut 3 bases from V and 2 bases from J, with 9 bases between. The CDR3 is CASSFLGATDTQYF. In DNA form, the CDR3 reads TGTGCCAGCAGCTTTCTGGGAGCCACAGATACGCAGTATTTT.

This clone occurred once. The rearrangement joins TRBV5-8 to TRBJ1-1; TRBD1 aligns across 10 bases. Germline V CDR1 and CDR2: SGHTS, YDEGEE. J gave up 6 bases and V 0 bases, and 11 bases lay outside the gene matches. The CDR3 loop spans 17 amino acids. The CDR3 loop is CASSLAWGQGPVAEAFF. DNA of the CDR3: TGTGCCAGCAGCTTGGCTTGGGGACAGGGGCCCGTGGCTGAAGCTTTCTTT.

The chain combines TRBV2 with TRBJ1-4; no definite D call. The CDR3 contains 12 residues. V gave up 8 bases and J gave up 3 bases, with 7 bases separating them. Germline CDR1 reads SNHLY; CDR2 reads FYNNEI. Here the CDR3 reads CASAGANEKLFF. The CDR3 nucleotides read TGTGCCAGCGCCGGGGCTAATGAAAAACTGTTTTTT.

The CDR3 loop reads CASSLTGATDTQYF. The CDR3 DNA is TGCGCCAGCAGCTTAACAGGGGCAACAGATACGCAGTATTTT. This chain connects TRBV5-1 to TRBJ2-3; 7 bases line up with TRBD1. The CDR3 runs to 14 residues. After removal of 2 bases from V and 3 bases from J, the junction contained 3 bases not matched to a gene. Germline V CDR1 and CDR2: SGHRS, YFSETQ.

This chain links TRBV5-4 with TRBJ1-2; 11 nucleotides line up with TRBD1. Germline V gene sequence: CDR1 SGHNT, CDR2 YYREEE (reference sequence). This CDR3 region has 14 residues. V was pared by 3 bases and J by 7 bases, with 5 bases of the junction left unmatched. The CDR3 loop is CASSWDRGDGGYTF. The CDR3 nucleotides are TGTGCCAGCAGCTGGGACAGGGGGGATGGTGGCTACACCTTC.

J is TRBJ2-3 and V is TRBV6-1; 7 positions match TRBD1. The trim removed 3 bases at V and 3 bases at J, leaving 6 bases unmatched. CDR1 MNHNS and CDR2 SASEGT come from the germline V gene. The CDR3 runs 15 residues. The CDR3 sequence is CASSDADRVTDTQYF. DNA of the CDR3: TGTGCCAGCAGTGACGCTGACAGGGTAACAGATACGCAGTATTTT.

The chain is built from TRBV4-1 and TRBJ2-1; 7 bases line up with TRBD1. This CDR3 has 16 residues. J was trimmed by 1 base and V by 4 bases; bases with no gene match: 7. Germline V gene sequence: CDR1 MGHRA, CDR2 YSYEKL. CDR3 nucleotides: TGCGCCAGCAGCCCACCTGACAGGGTATCCTACAATGAGCAGTTCTTC. Protein: CASSPPDRVSYNEQFF.

The chain recombines TRBV10-3 with TRBJ1-2; D is unclear. Trimming took 2 bases from V and 0 from J, leaving 16 bases between them. The CDR3 runs 17 residues. The germline V gene encodes CDR1 ENHRY and CDR2 SYGVKD. DNA of the CDR3: TGTGCCATCAGTGAGAACAGTATACTCTCCTCTAACTATGGCTACACCTTC. The encoded protein is CAISENSILSSNYGYTF.

The chain has TRBV5-8 and TRBJ1-6; maybe TRBD1 (6 bases). Germline V gives CDR1 SGHTS, CDR2 YDEGEE. This CDR3 is 14 amino acids long. V lost 0 bases and J lost 11, with 12 bases in between. The CDR3 region has the DNA TGTGCCAGCAGCTTGGGAGGTACAGGGCCACCCCTCCACTTT. Amino acids: CASSLGGTGPPLHF.

This chain links TRBV18 with TRBJ2-3; TRBD1 agrees at 7 bases. The V gene's germline CDR1 is KGHSH and CDR2 LQKENI. CDR3 length equals 16 residues. V shed 3 bases and J 5 bases; nucleotides not matched to a gene: 11. DNA for the CDR3: TGTGCCAGCTCACCCATACAGGGGCAATCGGGAGATACGCAGTATTTT. Translation gives CASSPIQGQSGDTQYF.

The V gene is TRBV2, the J gene TRBJ2-1; tentatively, D is TRBD2 (7 bases). The CDR3 has 15 residues. The germline gives CDR1 SNHLY, CDR2 FYNNEI. Trimming pared 6 bases from V and 7 bases from J, leaving 19 bases between. In DNA form, the CDR3 reads TGTGCCAGCAGCCGGGGGGCCGTTTTGTGGAATGAGCAGTTCTTC. Its protein is CASSRGAVLWNEQFF.